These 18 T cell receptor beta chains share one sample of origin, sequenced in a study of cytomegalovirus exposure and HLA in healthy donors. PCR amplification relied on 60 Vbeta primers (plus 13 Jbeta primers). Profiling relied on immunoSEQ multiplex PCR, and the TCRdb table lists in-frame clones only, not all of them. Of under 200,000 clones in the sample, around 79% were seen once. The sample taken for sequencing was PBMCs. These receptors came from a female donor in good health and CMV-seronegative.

CDR3: CASTKDSRAGELFF. The DNA of the CDR3 is TGTGCCAGCACCAAGGACAGCCGGGCCGGGGAGCTGTTTTTT. The rearrangement uses TRBV27 and TRBJ2-2, with D tentatively TRBD1 (6 bases). The germline V gene has CDR1 MNHEY and CDR2 SMNVEV (reference sequence). Trimming cost V 7 bases and J 6 bases, with 15 bases left between them. This CDR3 is built from 14 residues.

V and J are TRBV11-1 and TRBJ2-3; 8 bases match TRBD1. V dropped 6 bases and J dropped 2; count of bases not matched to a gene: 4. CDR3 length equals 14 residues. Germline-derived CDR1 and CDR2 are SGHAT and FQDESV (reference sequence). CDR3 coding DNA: TGTGCCAGCAGATGGGACAGGTACACAGATACGCAGTATTTT. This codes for CASRWDRYTDTQYF.

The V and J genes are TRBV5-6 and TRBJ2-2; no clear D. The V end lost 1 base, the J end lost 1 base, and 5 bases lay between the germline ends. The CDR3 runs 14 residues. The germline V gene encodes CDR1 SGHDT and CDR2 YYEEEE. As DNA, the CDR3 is TGTGCCAGCAGCTTGTCGAGGAACACCGGGGAGCTGTTTTTT. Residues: CASSLSRNTGELFF.

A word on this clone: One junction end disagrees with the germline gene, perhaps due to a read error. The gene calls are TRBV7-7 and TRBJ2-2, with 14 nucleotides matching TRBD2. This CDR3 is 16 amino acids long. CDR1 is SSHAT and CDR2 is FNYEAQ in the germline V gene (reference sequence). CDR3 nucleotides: TGTGCTAGCAGCGGACTAGCGGGAGGGAACACCGGGGAGCTGTTTTTT. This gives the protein CASSGLAGGNTGELFF.

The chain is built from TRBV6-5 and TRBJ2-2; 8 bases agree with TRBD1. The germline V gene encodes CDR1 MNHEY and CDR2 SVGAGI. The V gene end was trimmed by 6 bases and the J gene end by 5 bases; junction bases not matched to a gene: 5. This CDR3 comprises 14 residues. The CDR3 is CASRPGGRTGELFF. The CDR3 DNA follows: TGTGCCAGCAGGCCAGGGGGCCGGACCGGGGAGCTGTTTTTT.

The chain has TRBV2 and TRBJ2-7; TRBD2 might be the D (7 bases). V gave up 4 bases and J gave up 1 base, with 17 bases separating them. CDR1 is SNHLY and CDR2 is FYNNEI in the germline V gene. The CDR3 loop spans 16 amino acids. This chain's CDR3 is CASSAGGPMVSYEQYF. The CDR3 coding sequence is TGTGCCAGCAGTGCCGGGGGGCCAATGGTGTCCTACGAGCAGTACTTC.

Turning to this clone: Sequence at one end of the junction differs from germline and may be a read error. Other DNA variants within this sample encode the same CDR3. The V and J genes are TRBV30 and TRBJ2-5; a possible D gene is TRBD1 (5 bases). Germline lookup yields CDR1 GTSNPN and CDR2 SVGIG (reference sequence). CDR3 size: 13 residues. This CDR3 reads CAWSTGQQETQYF. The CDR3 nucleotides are TGCGCCTGGAGTACCGGACAACAAGAGACCCAGTACTTC.

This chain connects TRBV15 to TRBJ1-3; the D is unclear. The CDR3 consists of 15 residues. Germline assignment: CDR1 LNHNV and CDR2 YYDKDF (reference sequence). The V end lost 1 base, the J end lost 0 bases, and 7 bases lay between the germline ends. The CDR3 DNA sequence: TGTGCCACCAGCAGAGGTTACACCTCTGGAAACACCATATATTTT. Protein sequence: CATSRGYTSGNTIYF.

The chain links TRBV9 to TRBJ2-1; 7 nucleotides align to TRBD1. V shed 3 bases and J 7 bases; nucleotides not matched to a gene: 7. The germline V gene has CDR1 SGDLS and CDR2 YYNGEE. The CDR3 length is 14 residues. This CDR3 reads CASSEYDRANEQFF. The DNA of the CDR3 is TGTGCCAGCAGCGAATATGACAGGGCGAATGAGCAGTTCTTC.

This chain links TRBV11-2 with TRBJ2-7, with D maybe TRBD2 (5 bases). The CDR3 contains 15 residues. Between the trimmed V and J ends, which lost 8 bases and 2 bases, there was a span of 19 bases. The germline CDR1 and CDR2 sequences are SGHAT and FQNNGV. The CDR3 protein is CASSPGSGLPYEQYF. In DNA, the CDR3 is TGTGCCAGCTCCCCGGGGTCGGGGTTGCCCTACGAGCAGTACTTC. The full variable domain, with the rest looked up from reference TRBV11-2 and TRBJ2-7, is EAGVAQSPRYKIIEKRQSVAFWCNPISGHATLYWYQQILGQGPKLLIQFQNNGVVDDSQLPKDRFSAERLKGVDSTLKIQPAKLEDSAVYLCASSPGSGLPYEQYFGPGTRLTVT.

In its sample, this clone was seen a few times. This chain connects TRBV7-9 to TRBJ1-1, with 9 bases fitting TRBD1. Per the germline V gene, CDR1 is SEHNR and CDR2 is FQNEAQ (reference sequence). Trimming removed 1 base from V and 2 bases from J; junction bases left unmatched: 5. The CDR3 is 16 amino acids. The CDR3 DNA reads TGTGCCAGCAGCTTAGGGGGACAGGGCCCAAACACTGAAGCTTTCTTT. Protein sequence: CASSLGGQGPNTEAFF.

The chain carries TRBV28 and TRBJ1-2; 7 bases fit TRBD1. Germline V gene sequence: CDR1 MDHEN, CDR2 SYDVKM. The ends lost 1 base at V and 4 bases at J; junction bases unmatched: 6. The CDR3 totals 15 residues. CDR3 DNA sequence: TGTGCCAGCAGTTTATTAGACAGGGTTCGCTATGGCTACACCTTC. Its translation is CASSLLDRVRYGYTF.

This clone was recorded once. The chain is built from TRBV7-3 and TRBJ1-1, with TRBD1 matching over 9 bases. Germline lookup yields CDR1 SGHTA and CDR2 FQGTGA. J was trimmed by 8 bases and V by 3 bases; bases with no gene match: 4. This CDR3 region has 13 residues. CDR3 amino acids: CASSFTGGAEAFF. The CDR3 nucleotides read TGTGCCAGCAGCTTTACAGGGGGCGCCGAAGCTTTCTTT.

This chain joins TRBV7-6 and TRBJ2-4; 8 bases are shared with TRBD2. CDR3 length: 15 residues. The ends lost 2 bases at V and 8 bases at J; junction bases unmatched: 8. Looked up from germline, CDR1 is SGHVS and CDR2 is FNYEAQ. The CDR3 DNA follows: TGTGCCAGCAGCTTACGAGGGCGGGGGGCTGACATTCAGTACTTC. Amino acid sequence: CASSLRGRGADIQYF.

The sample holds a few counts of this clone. As DNA, the CDR3 is TGTGCCAGCAGTTTTCAACTCACGTCAACTAATGAAAAACTGTTTTTT. The encoded protein is CASSFQLTSTNEKLFF. J is TRBJ1-4 and V is TRBV6-6; D uncertain. CDR1 and CDR2 from the germline V gene are MNHNY and SVGAGI (reference sequence). The germline V and J ends were trimmed by 4 bases and 0 bases, with 12 bases remaining between them. The CDR3 loop spans 16 amino acids.

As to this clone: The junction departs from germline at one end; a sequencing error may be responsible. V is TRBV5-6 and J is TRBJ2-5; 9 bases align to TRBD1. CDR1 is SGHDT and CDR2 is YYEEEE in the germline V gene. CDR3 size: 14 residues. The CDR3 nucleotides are TGTGCCAGCAGCCGGGGACAGGGAGCAGAGGCCCAGTACTTC. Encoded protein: CASSRGQGAEAQYF.

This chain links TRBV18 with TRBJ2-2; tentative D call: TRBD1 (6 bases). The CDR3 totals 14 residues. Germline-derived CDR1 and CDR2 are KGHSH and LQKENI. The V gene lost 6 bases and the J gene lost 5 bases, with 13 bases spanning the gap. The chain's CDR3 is CASSTPGETGELFF. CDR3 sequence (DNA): TGTGCCAGCTCCACACCAGGGGAGACCGGGGAGCTGTTTTTT.

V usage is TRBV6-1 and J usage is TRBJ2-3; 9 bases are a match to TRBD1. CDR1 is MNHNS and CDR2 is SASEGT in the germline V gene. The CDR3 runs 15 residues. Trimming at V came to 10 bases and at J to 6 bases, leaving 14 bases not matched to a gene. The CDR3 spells CATLNRGLINDTQYF. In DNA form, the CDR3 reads TGTGCCACCTTGAACAGGGGGCTGATTAATGATACGCAGTATTTT.